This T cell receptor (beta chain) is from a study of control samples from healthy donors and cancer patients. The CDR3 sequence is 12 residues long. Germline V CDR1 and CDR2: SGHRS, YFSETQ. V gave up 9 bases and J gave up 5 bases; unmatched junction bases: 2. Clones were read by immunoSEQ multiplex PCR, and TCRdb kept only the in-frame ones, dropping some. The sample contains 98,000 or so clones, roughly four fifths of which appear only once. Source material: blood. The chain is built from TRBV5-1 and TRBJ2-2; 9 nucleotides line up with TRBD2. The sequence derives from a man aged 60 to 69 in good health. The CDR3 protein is CATAGGTGELFF. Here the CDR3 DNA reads TGCGCCACGGCGGGGGGGACCGGGGAGCTGTTTTTT.